Sequencing of this T cell receptor beta chain was carried out in a study of blood T cell repertoires in COVID-19. Study-level background: Sites across the United States, Italy and Spain contributed samples from acute and convalescent COVID-19. T cells, B-cell-depleted T cells, or PBMCs supplied cDNA or gDNA.

From germline, CDR1 is SGHVS and CDR2 FQNEAQ. The CDR3 runs to 14 residues. V lost 3 bases to trimming and J lost 6 bases, with 15 bases between them. The authors' processing: Amplification of reference gene primers was used by the study to estimate nucleated cell counts. Produced via immunoSEQ multiplex PCR; TCRdb's table is partial and in-frame only. V and J calls and clone size follow that table, whereas D and trimming were derived from the DNA. The table has 95,000 to 150,000 clones, almost 90% seen once. The rearrangement joins TRBV7-8 to TRBJ2-7; D is ambiguous. The specimen sequenced was peripheral blood. This sequence originates from a woman aged 50 to 60 with active or convalescent COVID-19. CDR3 in DNA: TGTGCCAGCAGCTTTACGGCGGCCAGCCGCGAGCAGTACTTC. It is translated as CASSFTAASREQYF.